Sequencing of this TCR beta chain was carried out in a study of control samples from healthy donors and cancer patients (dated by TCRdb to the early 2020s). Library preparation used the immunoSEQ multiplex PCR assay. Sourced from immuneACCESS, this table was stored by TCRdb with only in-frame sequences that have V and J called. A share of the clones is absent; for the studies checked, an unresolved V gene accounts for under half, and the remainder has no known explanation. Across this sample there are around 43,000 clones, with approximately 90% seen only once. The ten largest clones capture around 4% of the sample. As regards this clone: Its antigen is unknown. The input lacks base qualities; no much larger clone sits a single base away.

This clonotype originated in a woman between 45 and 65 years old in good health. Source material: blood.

This receptor carries the CDR3 CASLKEGAGNSPLHF. The DNA is TGTGCCAGCCTTAAGGAGGGGGCAGGGAATTCACCCCTCCACTTT. The chain joins TRBV6-5 to TRBJ1-6, with 7 bases aligning to TRBD1. V ends up 8 bases short and J 7 bases short, with an unmatched junction base count of 11. The CDR3 runs 15 amino acids, cysteine and phenylalanine included. Just the 45-base CDR3 DNA is kept, in frame starting at base 1. The germline V gene encodes CDR1 MNHEY and CDR2 SVGAGI.